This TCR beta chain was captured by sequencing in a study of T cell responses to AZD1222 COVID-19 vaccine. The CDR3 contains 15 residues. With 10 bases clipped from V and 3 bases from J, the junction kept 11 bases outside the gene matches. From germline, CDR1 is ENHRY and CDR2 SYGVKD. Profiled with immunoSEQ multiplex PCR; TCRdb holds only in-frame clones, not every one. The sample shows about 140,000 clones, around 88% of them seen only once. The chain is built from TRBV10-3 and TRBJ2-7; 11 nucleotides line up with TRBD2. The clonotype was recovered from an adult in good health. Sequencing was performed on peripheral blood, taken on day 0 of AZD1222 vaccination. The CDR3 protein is CATRPGLADHYEQYF. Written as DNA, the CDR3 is TGTGCCACCCGCCCGGGACTAGCGGATCACTACGAGCAGTACTTC.